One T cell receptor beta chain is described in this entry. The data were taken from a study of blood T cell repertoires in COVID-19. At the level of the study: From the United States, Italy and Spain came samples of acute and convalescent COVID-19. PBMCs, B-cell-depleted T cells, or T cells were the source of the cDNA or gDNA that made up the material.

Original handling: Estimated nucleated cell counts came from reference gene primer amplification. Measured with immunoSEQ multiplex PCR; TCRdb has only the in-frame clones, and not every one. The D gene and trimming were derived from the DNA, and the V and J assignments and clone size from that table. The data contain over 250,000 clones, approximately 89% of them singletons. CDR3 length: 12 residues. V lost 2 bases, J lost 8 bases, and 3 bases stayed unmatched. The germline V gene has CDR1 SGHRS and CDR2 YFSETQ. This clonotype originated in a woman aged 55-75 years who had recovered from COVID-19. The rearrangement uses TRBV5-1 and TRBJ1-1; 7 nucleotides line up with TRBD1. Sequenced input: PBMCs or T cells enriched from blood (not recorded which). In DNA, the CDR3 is TGCGCCAGCAGCTTAGAGGACAGGGAAGCTTTCTTT. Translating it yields CASSLEDREAFF.